The clone carrying this T cell receptor (beta chain) occurred once. Its antigen remains unidentified. Researchers ran the PCR with 60 Vbeta and 13 Jbeta primers. Clones were read by immunoSEQ multiplex PCR, and TCRdb kept only the in-frame ones, dropping some. The sample holds around 150,000 clones; 70% to 80% are singletons and the top ten take roughly 6%. The sample originates from a study of cytomegalovirus exposure and HLA in healthy donors. The J segment lost 3 bases and the V segment lost 2 bases, leaving 9 bases of the junction unmatched. This CDR3 region has 17 residues. Germline CDR1 is MNHEY and CDR2 is SMNVEV (reference sequence). The study's findings and limits: In a later analysis, TCR beta V- and J-gene trimming showed a link to a missense DCLRE1C variant. Rarity held for most TCR sequences, but there were some public TCRs that occurred in many donors. An analysis that was carried out later associated 16,951 TCR beta sequences with HLA alleles at 0.05 false discovery rate. Certain sequence variants were highly shared and formed a cluster, and this cluster was likely a sequencing artifact.

This clonotype originated in a man between 50 and 59 years old in good health and CMV-seropositive. This chain connects TRBV27 to TRBJ2-3, with 9 positions matching TRBD1. The sample was PBMCs. In nucleotides, the CDR3 is TGTGCCAGCAGTTTACTTGCCGGGACAGGGTCGACAGATACGCAGTATTTT. Residues: CASSLLAGTGSTDTQYF.